Listed here is a single TCR beta chain. The data belong to a study of blood T cell repertoires in COVID-19. The protocol was immunoSEQ multiplex PCR, while the TCRdb copy is restricted to in-frame clones and leaves out a portion. The table lists 210,000 or so clones, more than 75% of them singletons. Germline values: CDR1 SEHNR, CDR2 FQNEAQ (reference sequence). The CDR3 extends over 19 amino acids. V was trimmed by 1 base and J by 7 bases, leaving 26 bases between them. Input material: peripheral blood. The chain employs TRBV7-9 and TRBJ1-5, with TRBD1 as a possible D gene (6 bases). This TCR was recovered from a man between 40 and 49 years old with active or convalescent COVID-19. In DNA, the CDR3 is TGTGCCAGCAGCTTAGATTCCTACAGGGAATTTTGGATCGGCCAGCCCCAGCATTTT. It encodes CASSLDSYREFWIGQPQHF.